The next 3 T cell receptor beta chains were all read from a single sample in a study of monozygotic twins with inflammatory bowel disease. TCRdb re-called the 5' RACE reads and shows each CDR3 protein once, DNA omitted. The sample totals approximately 400,000 distinct CDR3 sequences. The sequenced sample was blood. These receptors came from a human donor with ulcerative colitis or Crohn's disease, or a healthy co-twin of an affected twin (not recorded which).

This chain joins TRBV11-2 and TRBJ2-5. The CDR3 is 15 residues long. Germline CDR1 SGHAT, CDR2 FQNNGV. CDR3: CASSDIGRLEETQYF.

The genes are TRBV7-2 and TRBJ2-1; TCRdb names TRBD2, which stays unverified in the absence of DNA. In germline, CDR1 is SGHTA, CDR2 FQGNSA. This CDR3 has 15 amino acids. The CDR3 protein is CASTLAGGPGNEQFF.

This chain connects TRBV5-1 to TRBJ1-1. The CDR3 is made up of 14 amino acids. Germline lookup yields CDR1 SGHRS and CDR2 YFSETQ. The CDR3: CASSLLGLNTEAFF.